Listed below are T cell receptor beta chains from one sample, sequenced in a study of CD8 T cells in ankylosing spondylitis. Via MiXCR, TCRdb re-called the 5' RACE reads, giving one row per CDR3 protein. The sample lists 500,000 to 550,000 distinct CDR3 sequences, over 9.5% occurring once. Specimen: blood, either unsorted or a sorted T cell fraction (not recorded which). These receptors originate from a male donor with ankylosing spondylitis. CDR3s leave out the opening cysteine and the closing phenylalanine or tryptophan.

ASSSPSGRLVEQF TRBV12-3/TRBV12-4
ASSFAGVTNEQF TRBV7-2
ASIVNEQF TRBV12-3/TRBV12-4
ATSDLPGQGSETQY TRBV24-1
ASSWAVQETQY TRBV11-2
ASSPGPGSTEAF TRBV18
ASSGPEGANVLT TRBV12-3/TRBV12-4
ASSPLLVQF TRBV6-6
ASSLARTGGVGYT TRBV11-3
ASAPTGGSQPQH TRBV6-2/TRBV6-3
ATSRSASSYNSPLH TRBV15